A selection of T cell receptor beta chains follows, all from one sample in a study of glioma-infiltrating T cells after dendritic cell vaccination. Profiled with immunoSEQ multiplex PCR; TCRdb holds only in-frame clones, not every one. In the table there are approximately 64,000 clones, 82% of which are singletons. The starting material was blood, obtained before dendritic cell vaccination. These receptors all come from a human donor with glioblastoma. Both conserved end residues are part of each CDR3. D genes are given only for firm matches. Part of the rows lack a size; the others show once, few, many or a class for expanded clones.

D gene	V gene	clone size	J gene	CDR3 DNA	CDR3 protein
NA	TRBV9	NA	TRBJ2-7	TGTGCCAGCAGCGTGGGACTTGGGGGGTACGAGCAGTACTTC	CASSVGLGGYEQYF
NA	TRBV6-6	NA	TRBJ2-5	TGTGCCAGCAGTTACTCGACTCTGGGTGAGACCCAGTACTTC	CASSYSTLGETQYF
TRBD1	TRBV30	NA	TRBJ1-5	TGTGCCTGGAGTAGGGGACAGGGACCTGTGGGCAATCAGCCCCAGCATTTT	CAWSRGQGPVGNQPQHF
NA	TRBV9	NA	TRBJ2-2	TGTGCCAGCAGCGTAGCTGGCTCCGGGGAGCTGTTTTTT	CASSVAGSGELFF
NA	TRBV27	NA	TRBJ2-1	TGTGCCAGCAGTTTGGGGCAGGGTTCCTACAATGAGCAGTTCTTC	CASSLGQGSYNEQFF
NA	TRBV2	NA	TRBJ2-7	TGTGCCAGCAAGGCAGGCGTAATGGTCGACGAGCAGTACTTC	CASKAGVMVDEQYF
TRBD1	TRBV27	NA	TRBJ2-7	TGTGCCAGCAGTGTCCCGGGACAGGGACGCAGGGAGCAGTACTTC	CASSVPGQGRREQYF
NA	TRBV28	NA	TRBJ2-1	TGTGCCAGCAGTTTAGTGCCGGCGGATGAGCAGTTCTTC	CASSLVPADEQFF
NA	TRBV10-1	NA	TRBJ2-5	TGCGCCAGCAGCCTAAACGGGTTCCCACAAGAGACCCAGTACTTC	CASSLNGFPQETQYF
TRBD2	TRBV7-9	NA	TRBJ2-2	TGTGCCAGCAGCGGGACTAGCGGTACCGGGGAGCTGTTTTTT	CASSGTSGTGELFF
NA	TRBV6-1	NA	TRBJ2-6	TGTGCCAGCAGTGGTCTTGGGCTGGGGGCCAACGTCCTGACTTTC	CASSGLGLGANVLTF
NA	TRBV7-8	few	TRBJ2-1	TGTGCCAGCAGCTCGTCAACTTCTGGAAGGAGGTCGAGTGAGCAGTTCTTC	CASSSSTSGRRSSEQFF
TRBD1	TRBV5-1	NA	TRBJ2-7	TGCGCCAGCAGCCCGGTCACGGGACAGCTCTCCTACGAGCAGTACTTC	CASSPVTGQLSYEQYF
TRBD2	TRBV4-2	NA	TRBJ2-1	TGTGCCAGCAGCCAAGATCGGCGGGGGGGGTTCGATGAGCAGTTCTTC	CASSQDRRGGFDEQFF
TRBD2	TRBV25-1	NA	TRBJ2-7	TGTGCCAGCAGTGCTGACCGGGGGGGGCAGTACTTC	CASSADRGGQYF
TRBD1	TRBV28	NA	TRBJ1-5	TGTGCCAGCAGTTCAGGACAGGCTTGGGGCAATCAGCCCCAGCATTTT	CASSSGQAWGNQPQHF
TRBD2	TRBV6-1	NA	TRBJ2-5	TGTGCCAGCAGCCTACTAGCGGGGGAACAAGAGACCCAGTACTTC	CASSLLAGEQETQYF
NA	TRBV19	medium-sized	TRBJ1-1	TGTGCCAGTAGTATAGTGGAGGGGAGGGCTGAAGCTTTCTTT	CASSIVEGRAEAFF
NA	TRBV7-6	few	TRBJ2-7	TGTGCCAGCAGCTTTCACACAACAGGGTTGAACGAGCAGTACTTC	CASSFHTTGLNEQYF
TRBD1	TRBV6-1	NA	TRBJ1-1	TGTGCCAGCAGCTCAAGGGGACAGGCGGGGACTGAAGCTTTCTTT	CASSSRGQAGTEAFF
TRBD2	TRBV15	NA	TRBJ2-1	TGTGCCACCAGCTCGGGACTAGCGGGGGGGGGTGTTGAGCAGTTCTTC	CATSSGLAGGGVEQFF
NA	TRBV2	NA	TRBJ2-7	TGTGCCAGCGGTGGTGGGGGGTACGAGCAGTACTTC	CASGGGGYEQYF
TRBD1	TRBV2	NA	TRBJ2-7	TGTGCCAGCGGAGTAGGACAGGGGTGGGAGCAGTACTTC	CASGVGQGWEQYF
TRBD2	TRBV5-1	NA	TRBJ2-1	TGCGCCAGCAGCTTGCTAGCGGGGCTGGAAGATGAGCAGTTCTTC	CASSLLAGLEDEQFF
NA	TRBV2	few	TRBJ1-4	TGTGCCAGCACCAGGGATGAAAAACTGTTTTTT	CASTRDEKLFF
TRBD1	TRBV29-1	NA	TRBJ2-2	TGCAGCGTTGACCGCACAGGGGCCGGGGAGCTGTTTTTT	CSVDRTGAGELFF
NA	TRBV19	NA	TRBJ1-5	TGTGCCAGTAGTATAGAGCTAATAACGGGGCCCCAGCATTTT	CASSIELITGPQHF
NA	TRBV19	NA	TRBJ1-1	TGTGCCAGTATGGAGGAGAACACTGAAGCTTTCTTT	CASMEENTEAFF
NA	TRBV30	NA	TRBJ1-2	TGTGCCTGGAGTGACGGGGAAGGCTACACCTTC	CAWSDGEGYTF